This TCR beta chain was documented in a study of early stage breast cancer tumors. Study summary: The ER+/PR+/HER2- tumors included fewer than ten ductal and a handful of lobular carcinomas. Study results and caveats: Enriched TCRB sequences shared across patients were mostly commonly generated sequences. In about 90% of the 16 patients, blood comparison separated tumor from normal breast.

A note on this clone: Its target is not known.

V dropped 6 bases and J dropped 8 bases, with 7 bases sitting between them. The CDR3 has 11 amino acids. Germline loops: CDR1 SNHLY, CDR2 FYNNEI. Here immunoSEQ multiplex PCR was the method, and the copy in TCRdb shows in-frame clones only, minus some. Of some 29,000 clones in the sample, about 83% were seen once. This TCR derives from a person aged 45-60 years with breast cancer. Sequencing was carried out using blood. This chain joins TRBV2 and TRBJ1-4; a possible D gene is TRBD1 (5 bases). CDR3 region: CASSWGEKLFF. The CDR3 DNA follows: TGTGCCAGCAGCTGGGGGGAAAAACTGTTTTTT.